This T cell receptor (beta chain) derives from a study of blood T cell repertoires in COVID-19. Study-level information: Material from acute and convalescent COVID-19 was sourced from the United States, Italy and Spain. Sources were T cells, B-cell-depleted T cells, or PBMCs; the material itself was cDNA or gDNA.

CDR1 and CDR2 (germline): SGHTA, FQGNSA. The CDR3 sequence is 14 residues long. J gave up 3 bases and V 2 bases, and 4 bases lay outside the gene matches. In the source study's methods: The assay estimated nucleated cells by amplifying reference gene primers. The method was immunoSEQ multiplex PCR; TCRdb's version includes in-frame clones alone and lacks a portion of them. V and J calls and clone size are those listed in that table; D and trimming were worked out from the DNA. Of over 75,000 clones listed, roughly 90% are singletons. The sample was peripheral blood. The V call is TRBV7-2, the J call TRBJ2-7; 7 nucleotides line up with TRBD1. The clonotype comes from a human donor with active COVID-19. The donor label of this sample is uncertain. CDR3 nucleotides: TGTGCCAGCAGCTTATATTGGGACAGCTACGAGCAGTACTTC. This codes for CASSLYWDSYEQYF.